This TCR beta chain was captured by sequencing in a study of regulatory T cells in long-lasting Graves disease. The sample's time point: persistent/refractory GD, antithyroid drugs over 5 years with positive TRAb. Generation of the TCR library employed RNA extracted from PBMCs. Findings of the study overall: Small numbers of samples may have cut accuracy. Patients whose Graves' disease persisted exhibited lower TCR diversity than those newly diagnosed. Thyroid tissue went unexamined; only peripheral blood was analyzed.

For TCR beta, libraries came from iRepertoire HTBI primers and Arm-PCR of CDR3 regions. TCRdb passed the multiplex PCR reads through MiXCR, listing each CDR3 protein once. Of about 420,000 distinct CDR3 sequences in the sample, around 20% are singletons; the top ten hold approximately 26%. Regarding this clonotype: Its antigen is not known.

The sequence came from a female donor with Graves disease. The material sequenced was peripheral blood mononuclear cells (PBMCs), taken when the disease was refractory, from a patient treated with antithyroid drugs.

The CDR3 spells CASSLFGGSRLQQYF. CDR3 bases: TGTGCCAGCAGTTTGTTTGGCGGGAGTCGCCTTCAGCAGTACTTC. The chain is built from TRBV12-3 or TRBV12-4 and TRBJ2-7; the match to TRBD2 covers 7 bases. J lost 8 bases, V lost 3 bases, and 13 bases had no gene match. CDR3 length equals 15 residues.